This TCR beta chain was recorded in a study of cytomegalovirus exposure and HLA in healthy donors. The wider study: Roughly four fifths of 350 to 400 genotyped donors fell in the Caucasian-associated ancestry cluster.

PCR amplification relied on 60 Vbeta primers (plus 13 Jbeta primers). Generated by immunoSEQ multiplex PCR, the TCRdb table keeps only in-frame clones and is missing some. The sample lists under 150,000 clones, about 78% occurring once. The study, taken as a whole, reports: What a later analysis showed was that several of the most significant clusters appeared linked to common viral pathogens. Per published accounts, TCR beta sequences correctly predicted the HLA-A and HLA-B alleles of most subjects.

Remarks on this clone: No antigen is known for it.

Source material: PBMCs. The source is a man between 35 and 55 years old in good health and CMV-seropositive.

The CDR3 DNA is TGCGCCAGCAGCATACTAGCGGGAGGGTCAGATACGCAGTATTTT. Translating it yields CASSILAGGSDTQYF. The chain is built from TRBV5-1 and TRBJ2-3; TRBD2 agrees at 13 bases. Germline lookup yields CDR1 SGHRS and CDR2 YFSETQ. The ends lost 4 bases at V and 4 bases at J; junction bases unmatched: 3. The CDR3 totals 15 residues.